The following is a TCR beta chain sequence with its context. Its antigen is not identified. Sequencing was performed with immunoSEQ multiplex PCR; in TCRdb, only in-frame clones are kept and a portion is missing. The sample shows approximately 210,000 clones, approximately 85% of them seen only once. This sample was included in a study of cytomegalovirus exposure and HLA in healthy donors. General observations from the study: Cytomegalovirus status, reportedly, was diagnosed with high specificity and sensitivity by the classifier.

The receptor was isolated from a woman aged 18-35 years in good health and CMV-seronegative. What was sequenced was PBMCs.

CDR3 DNA sequence: TGTGCCAGCAGCCTCCGACAGGGTCTAGCCAAAAACATTCAGTACTTC. Its translation: CASSLRQGLAKNIQYF. The J gene is TRBJ2-4, the V gene TRBV5-6; 7 bases map to TRBD1. V lost 4 bases, J lost 0 bases, and 7 bases stayed unmatched. Germline lookup yields CDR1 SGHDT and CDR2 YYEEEE. This CDR3 comprises 16 residues.